This is a list of T cell receptor beta chains from one sample in a study of blood T cell repertoires in COVID-19. Assay used: immunoSEQ multiplex PCR; TCRdb lists only in-frame clones, some missing. This sample has some 190,000 clones, with under 90% found just once. The material sequenced was peripheral blood. The receptor source for this set is a person aged 70 to 85 with COVID-19, enrolled during active disease. Both conserved end residues are part of each CDR3. A D gene is named only where the DNA matches it firmly. The size entry is marked missing in some rows and otherwise reads once, few, many or a size class.

V gene,CDR3 length,D gene,J gene,clone size,CDR3 protein,CDR3 DNA
TRBV5-1,18,TRBD2,TRBJ2-7,.,CASSLSIQGLSISYEQYF,TGCGCCAGCAGCTTGAGTATCCAGGGACTATCTATCTCCTACGAGCAGTACTTC
TRBV5-4,16,TRBD1,TRBJ1-1,.,CASSPNLDRANTEAFF,TGTGCCAGCAGCCCAAATCTCGACAGGGCGAACACTGAAGCTTTCTTT
TRBV30,13,TRBD1,TRBJ2-1,.,CAWSPGQTREQFF,TGTGCCTGGAGCCCGGGACAGACGAGGGAGCAGTTCTTC
TRBV13,15,.,TRBJ1-1,.,CASSLGSILNTEAFF,TGTGCCAGCAGCTTAGGGTCTATCTTGAACACTGAAGCTTTCTTT
TRBV10-3,13,TRBD1,TRBJ2-7,few,CAIRGQTAYEQYF,TGTGCCATCAGGGGACAGACAGCCTACGAGCAGTACTTC
TRBV9,16,TRBD2,TRBJ2-2,.,CASSSRLALGTGELFF,TGTGCCAGCAGCTCCAGACTAGCTTTGGGAACCGGGGAGCTGTTTTTT
TRBV12-3/TRBV12-4,12,.,TRBJ2-1,.,CASSLPGNEQFF,TGTGCCAGCAGTTTACCGGGCAATGAGCAGTTCTTC
TRBV10-3,14,.,TRBJ1-4,.,CAISAEGANEKLFF,TGTGCCATCAGTGCTGAGGGCGCTAATGAAAAACTGTTTTTT
TRBV6-5,15,.,TRBJ2-7,.,CASSYSTGIGYEQYF,TGTGCCAGCAGTTACTCGACCGGGATTGGCTACGAGCAGTACTTC
TRBV29-1,12,TRBD2,TRBJ2-2,.,CSAGEGSGELFF,TGCAGCGCTGGGGAGGGTTCCGGGGAGCTGTTTTTT
TRBV19,12,.,TRBJ1-2,.,CASSNNIYGYTF,TGTGCCAGTAGTAATAATATCTATGGCTACACCTTC
TRBV18,18,.,TRBJ1-1,once,CASSPFTGGPPSSTEAFF,TGTGCCAGCTCACCCTTCACGGGAGGGCCCCCGAGTAGCACTGAAGCTTTCTTT
TRBV4-3,16,TRBD1,TRBJ1-1,.,CASSQATGLSHTEAFF,TGCGCCAGCAGCCAAGCGACAGGGTTATCGCACACTGAAGCTTTCTTT
TRBV27,19,TRBD1,TRBJ1-1,few,CASSHLKGRTGGAGAEAFF,TGTGCCAGCAGTCACCTAAAAGGAAGGACAGGGGGCGCCGGGGCTGAAGCTTTCTTT
TRBV7-8,16,TRBD1,TRBJ1-6,.,CASSPRWGQGNSPLHF,TGTGCCAGCAGCCCAAGGTGGGGACAGGGGAATTCACCCCTCCACTTT
TRBV7-8,13,.,TRBJ2-7,.,CASSLAGTYEQYF,TGTGCCAGCAGCTTGGCGGGCACCTACGAGCAGTACTTC
TRBV5-8,14,TRBD2,TRBJ2-3,.,CASSFLAGSDTQYF,TGTGCCAGCAGCTTCTTAGCGGGGTCAGATACGCAGTATTTT
TRBV7-9,14,.,TRBJ1-1,.,CASSLGQINTEAFF,TGTGCCAGCAGCTTAGGCCAGATCAACACTGAAGCTTTCTTT
TRBV28,15,.,TRBJ2-4,.,CASIGGQLAKNIQYF,TGTGCCAGCATCGGAGGACAGCTAGCCAAAAACATTCAGTACTTC
TRBV18,17,TRBD2,TRBJ2-1,once,CASSPFTGTSGVNEQFF,TGTGCCAGCTCACCCTTTACCGGGACTAGCGGGGTAAATGAGCAGTTCTTC
TRBV6-5,14,TRBD1,TRBJ1-2,.,CASSYVGQSYGYTF,TGTGCCAGCAGTTACGTGGGACAGAGTTATGGCTACACCTTC
TRBV18,14,TRBD1,TRBJ2-7,.,CASSVQGAINEQYF,TGTGCCAGCTCGGTTCAGGGGGCGATTAACGAGCAGTACTTC